The sequence of this TCR beta chain was determined in a study of T cells in localized non-small cell lung cancer. General study findings and limits: There was higher T cell clonality in uninvolved adjacent lung than in tumor, and it was highest there.

CDR1 and CDR2 from the germline V gene are MGHDK and SYGVNS. CDR3 length: 13 residues. Deletions cut 6 bases from V and 4 bases from J, with 10 bases between. The assay was immunoSEQ multiplex PCR, and TCRdb's table has in-frame clones only and misses some. The sample yields a few thousand clones, about 42% seen once. For this clone: What it binds is unknown.

The source was lung tumor tissue, collected before any cancer treatment. The sequence was collected from a woman aged 35 to 70 with stage I lung adenocarcinoma. The chain combines TRBV25-1 with TRBJ2-1; D is ambiguous. Written as DNA, the CDR3 is TGTGCCAGCAGGCCGGATGTTTACAATGAGCAGTTCTTC. It specifies CASRPDVYNEQFF.